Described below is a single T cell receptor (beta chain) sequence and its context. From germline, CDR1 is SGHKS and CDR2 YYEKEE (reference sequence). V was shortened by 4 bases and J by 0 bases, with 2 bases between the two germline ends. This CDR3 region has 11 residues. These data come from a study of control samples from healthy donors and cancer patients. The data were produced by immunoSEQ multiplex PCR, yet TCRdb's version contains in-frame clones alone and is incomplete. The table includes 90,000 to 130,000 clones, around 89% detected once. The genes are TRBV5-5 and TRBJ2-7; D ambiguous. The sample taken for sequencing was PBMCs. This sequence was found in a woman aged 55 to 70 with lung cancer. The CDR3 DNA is TGTGCCAGCAGCAGCTCCTACGAGCAGTACTTC. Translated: CASSSSYEQYF.